These 3 T cell receptor beta chains were all obtained from the same sample, sequenced in a study of T cells after yellow fever vaccination (dated by TCRdb to the late 2010s). This specimen's treatment or condition label, per the study, means: live attenuated yellow fever vaccine strain. The library was built by means of 5' RACE. The instrument was an Illumina HiSeq 2500. TCRdb redid the processing of the public reads, applying fastp at Q25 and MiXCR, and retained in-frame beta chains. Merged by CDR3 protein, the rows form single entries marked with the most common genes and DNA. The sample yields 500,000 to 650,000 distinct CDR3 sequences; less than 20% were counted once. Around a sixth of the sample comes from the top ten. The specimen comprised PBMCs, sampled about 5 days after the first yellow fever vaccination. Every receptor here comes from a young man who received the YFV17D yellow fever vaccine.

The V gene is TRBV7-2, the J gene TRBJ2-1; 8 bases are a match to TRBD2. Germline V CDR1 and CDR2: SGHTA, FQGNSA. The CDR3 is 17 amino acids. The trim removed 1 base at V and 2 bases at J, leaving 7 bases unmatched. The CDR3 reads CASSLVGTRSTYNEQFF. The CDR3 region has the DNA TGTGCCAGCAGCTTAGTTGGGACTAGGAGCACCTACAATGAGCAGTTCTTC.

The chain is built from TRBV20-1 and TRBJ2-1, with 10 bases matching TRBD2. Trimming took 3 bases from V and 9 from J; bases not matched to a gene: 5. Germline loops: CDR1 DFQATT, CDR2 SNEGSKA (reference sequence). The CDR3 is 13 amino acids. The CDR3 is CSARERGGGEQFF. The CDR3 nucleotides read TGCAGTGCTAGGGAGCGGGGGGGCGGTGAGCAGTTCTTC.

V is TRBV27 and J is TRBJ2-1; 10 nucleotides agree with TRBD1. Germline V gives CDR1 MNHEY, CDR2 SMNVEV (reference sequence). This CDR3 has 14 residues. The trim removed 5 bases at V and 9 bases at J, leaving 7 bases unmatched. CDR3 coding DNA: TGTGCCAGCAGTGCTCGGCGACAGGGGGCTGAGCAGTTCTTC. Amino acids: CASSARRQGAEQFF.